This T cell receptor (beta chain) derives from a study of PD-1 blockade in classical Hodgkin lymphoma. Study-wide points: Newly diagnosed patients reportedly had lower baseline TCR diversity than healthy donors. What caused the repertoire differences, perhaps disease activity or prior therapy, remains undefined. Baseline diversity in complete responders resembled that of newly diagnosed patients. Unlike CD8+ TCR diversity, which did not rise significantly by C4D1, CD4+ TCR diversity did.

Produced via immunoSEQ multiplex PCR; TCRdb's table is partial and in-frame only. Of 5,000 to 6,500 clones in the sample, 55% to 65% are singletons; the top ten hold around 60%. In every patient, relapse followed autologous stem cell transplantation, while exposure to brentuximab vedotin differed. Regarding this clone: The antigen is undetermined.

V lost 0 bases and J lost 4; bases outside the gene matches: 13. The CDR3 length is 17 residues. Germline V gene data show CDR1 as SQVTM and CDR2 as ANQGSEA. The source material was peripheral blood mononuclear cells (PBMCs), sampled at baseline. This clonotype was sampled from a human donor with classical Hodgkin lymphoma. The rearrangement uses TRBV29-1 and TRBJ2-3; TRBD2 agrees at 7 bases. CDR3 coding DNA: TGCAGCGTTGAAGACGTCCAGGAGACTAGCATCCCAGATACGCAGTATTTT. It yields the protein CSVEDVQETSIPDTQYF.